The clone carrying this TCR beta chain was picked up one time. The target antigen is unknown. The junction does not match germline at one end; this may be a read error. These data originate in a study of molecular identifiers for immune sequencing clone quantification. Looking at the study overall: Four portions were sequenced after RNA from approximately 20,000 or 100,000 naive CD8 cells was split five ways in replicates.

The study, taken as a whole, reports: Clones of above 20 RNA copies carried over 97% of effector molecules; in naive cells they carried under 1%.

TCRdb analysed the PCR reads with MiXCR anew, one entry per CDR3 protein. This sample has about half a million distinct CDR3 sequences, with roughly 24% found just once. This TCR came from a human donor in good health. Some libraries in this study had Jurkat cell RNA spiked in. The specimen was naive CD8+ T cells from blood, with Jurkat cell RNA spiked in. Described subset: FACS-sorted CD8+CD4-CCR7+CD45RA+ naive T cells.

In DNA form, the CDR3 reads TGCAGTGCTAGAGTTTTCCGGGACAGGGACTTTAGCTCCTACGAGCAGTGCTTC. Amino acids: CSARVFRDRDFSSYEQCF. The chain uses TRBV20-1 and TRBJ2-7; the match to TRBD1 covers 9 bases. CDR3 length: 18 residues. Germline CDR1 DFQATT, CDR2 SNEGSKA (reference sequence).